The 32 T cell receptor beta chains presented below share a single source sample, sequenced in a study of T cell clonality in common variable immunodeficiency. This table comes from immunoSEQ multiplex PCR, and its TCRdb copy is limited to in-frame clones, with some not included. The sample shows 45,000 to 65,000 clones, none of them appearing just once. Sequenced: peripheral blood mononuclear cells. Every receptor here comes from a person between 18 and 75 years old in good health.

This clone showed up many times. The read stops 3 residues short of the end of the CDR3; the missing end is completed from the germline J gene. J is TRBJ2-3 and V is TRBV27, with D maybe TRBD2 (6 bases). Trimming cost V 7 bases and J 0 bases, with 14 bases left between them. Germline V gene lookup returns CDR1 MNHEY and CDR2 SMNVEV (reference sequence). The CDR3 is 15 amino acids. CDR3 protein: CASIAFSGSTDTQYF. CDR3 DNA, as far as it was read: TGTGCCAGCATAGCTTTTAGCGGTAGCACAGATACG.

In this sample, this clone turned up many times. Read coverage stops 3 residues before the CDR3 terminus; the germline J gene supplies the remainder. The chain has TRBV5-1 and TRBJ1-1; D is possibly TRBD1 (5 bases). The V and J ends lost 1 base and 1 base respectively, with 11 bases between them. Per the germline V gene, CDR1 is SGHRS and CDR2 is YFSETQ. The CDR3 extends over 15 amino acids. CDR3 bases read: TGCGCCAGCAGCTTGACATCTAGGGGGAACACTGAA. Translated, it gives CASSLTSRGNTE. The entire CDR3 protein reads CASSLTSRGNTEAFF.

This clone has a count of ten or more. The CDR3 reads CASSPRQGGNYGYTF. The covered CDR3 bases are TGTGCCAGCAGCCCCCGACAGGGAGGGAACTATGGC. The rearrangement links TRBV7-8 to TRBJ1-2; TRBD1 matches 7 bases. The CDR3 extends 3 residues past the end of the read, so its final part is completed from the germline J gene. Germline V gene data show CDR1 as SGHVS and CDR2 as FQNEAQ. V gave up 5 bases and J gave up 2 bases; unmatched junction bases: 8. CDR3 length equals 15 residues.

This clone was detected many times. The CDR3 end falls 3 residues outside the read, so it is completed with the germline J gene. The chain recombines TRBV7-6 with TRBJ2-1; TRBD2 aligns across 11 bases. CDR1 is SGHVS, CDR2 FNYEAQ, per germline. Germline trimming cut 3 bases from V and 0 bases from J; bases unmatched to any gene: 4. This CDR3 is built from 17 residues. CDR3: CASSFGTSGGSYNEQFF. CDR3 DNA (partial): TGTGCCAGCAGCTTCGGGACTAGCGGTGGCTCCTACAATGAG.

This clone was seen many times. The read terminates 3 residues before the CDR3 end, so the remaining end is supplied by the germline J gene. The chain recombines TRBV5-4 with TRBJ2-1; D is perhaps TRBD1 (6 bases). Per germline, CDR1 SGHNT and CDR2 YYREEE (reference sequence). The CDR3 spans 15 residues. The V end was cut by 0 bases, the J end by 0 bases, with 7 bases between. The CDR3 bases that were read are TGTGCCAGCAGCTTGGGGGACAACTCCTACAATGAG. It specifies CASSLGDNSYNE. In full, the CDR3 reads CASSLGDNSYNEQFF.

Ten or more counts support this clone. The CDR3 goes on 3 residues after the read ends, and that part is filled in from the germline J gene. The chain combines TRBV7-2 with TRBJ2-7, with a tentative D call TRBD2 (6 bases). Trimming left V 10 bases short and J 0 bases short, with 13 bases between. Germline V gene data show CDR1 as SGHTA and CDR2 as FQGNSA. The CDR3 has 13 residues. CDR3 DNA, as far as it was read: TGTGCCACCGGGGACTCCTACTCCTACGAG. This encodes CATGDSYSYE. From start to end, the CDR3 is CATGDSYSYEQYF. Supplemented by reference TRBV7-2 and TRBJ2-7, the full variable domain reads GAGVSQSPSNKVTEKGKDVELRCDPISGHTALYWYRQSLGQGLEFLIYFQGNSAPDKSGLPSDRFSAERTGGSVSTLTIQRTQQEDSAVYLCATGDSYSYEQYFGPGTRLTVT.

This clone was seen a handful of times. An end of the junction differs from the germline gene, which may be a read error. The CDR3 goes on 3 residues after the read ends, and that part is filled in from the germline J gene. The gene calls are TRBV18 and TRBJ1-1; TRBD1 matches 7 bases. Germline assignment: CDR1 KGHSH and CDR2 LQKENI. CDR3 length: 15 residues. CDR3 DNA, as far as it was read: TGCGTCAGCTCACTAACAGGGGTCAAGAACACTGAA. This codes for CVSSLTGVKNTE. The complete CDR3 reads CVSSLTGVKNTEAFF.

This clone was counted many times. The read halts 3 residues ahead of the CDR3 end, with the missing end drawn from the germline J gene. The chain uses TRBV2 and TRBJ2-2; 8 nucleotides line up with TRBD1. Trimming took 8 bases from V and 4 from J; bases not matched to a gene: 9. Looked up from germline, CDR1 is SNHLY and CDR2 is FYNNEI. The CDR3 contains 15 residues. The sequenced CDR3 bases are TGTGCCAGCCGGACAGGGTTAGTCGGCACCGGGGAG. Translation: CASRTGLVGTGE. In full, the CDR3 is CASRTGLVGTGELFF.

This clone was counted many times. The CDR3 end is not reached by the read, which stops 3 residues before it; the germline J gene fills it in. The chain couples TRBV7-2 to TRBJ1-1, with a possible D match to TRBD1 (6 bases). With 2 bases removed from V and 1 base from J, the gap between germline ends came to 11 bases. Germline CDR1 and CDR2: SGHTA and FQGNSA. The length of the CDR3 is 15 residues. The chain's CDR3 is CASSLRVGGNTEAFF. CDR3 DNA, as far as it was read: TGTGCCAGCAGCTTAAGGGTAGGGGGGAACACTGAA.

This clone appeared a few times. The DNA ends 3 residues before the CDR3 does, and the rest of the CDR3 is filled in from the germline J gene. The gene calls are TRBV2 and TRBJ1-6; 9 bases map to TRBD1. CDR3 length: 16 amino acids. Germline V gene data show CDR1 as SNHLY and CDR2 as FYNNEI. The junction had 10 bases not matched to a gene; V was cut back by 6 bases and J by 7 bases. Incomplete CDR3 DNA: TGTGCCAGCAGGGGAGGCGGGACAGGGAAGAATTCACCC. This codes for CASRGGGTGKNSP. The CDR3 in full is CASRGGGTGKNSPLHF.

This clone has a count of ten or more. Sequencing ends 3 residues short of the CDR3 end; the germline J gene provides the rest. The J gene is TRBJ2-1, the V gene TRBV7-3; D might be TRBD2 (5 bases). The germline V gene encodes CDR1 SGHTA and CDR2 FQGTGA. CDR3 length equals 15 residues. V was trimmed by 4 bases and J by 3 bases, leaving 13 bases between them. CDR3 bases read: TGTGCCAGCAGCTCCGATTCGGGGTTCTACAATGAG. Translating it yields CASSSDSGFYNE. The full-length CDR3 reads as CASSSDSGFYNEQFF.

This clone has at least ten counts. The CDR3 sequence is CASSANPWTGEAGELFF. Incomplete CDR3 DNA: TGTGCCAGCAGTGCCAACCCCTGGACAGGGGAAGCCGGGGAG. V gene TRBV2 combines with J gene TRBJ2-2; 9 bases match TRBD1. The CDR3 end falls 3 residues outside the read, so it is completed with the germline J gene. This CDR3 spans 17 amino acids. The junction had 12 bases not matched to a gene; V was cut back by 4 bases and J by 6 bases. The germline CDR1 and CDR2 sequences are SNHLY and FYNNEI.

This clone was observed many times. The read ends 3 residues early relative to the CDR3; the germline J gene fills the gap. The rearrangement uses TRBV19 and TRBJ2-1; 7 positions agree with TRBD2. The CDR3 is 17 residues long. Germline CDR1 reads LNHDA; CDR2 reads SQIVND (reference sequence). V trimming: 4 bases; J trimming: 4 bases; junction bases outside the gene matches: 13. The sequenced CDR3 bases are TGTGCCAGTAGTACGGTCTTAGCGGGCGCGCTATACAATGAG. Translating gives CASSTVLAGALYNE. The full CDR3 protein is CASSTVLAGALYNEQFF.

This clone was detected ten times or more. CDR3 protein: CAWSVSSGRSEQYF. Partial CDR3 DNA: TGTGCCTGGAGTGTATCTAGCGGGAGATCCGAG. V gene TRBV30 combines with J gene TRBJ2-7; 10 nucleotides agree with TRBD2. The read stops 3 residues short of the end of the CDR3; the missing end is completed from the germline J gene. This CDR3 is built from 14 residues. J gave up 6 bases and V 0 bases, and 5 bases lay outside the gene matches. Germline CDR1 and CDR2: GTSNPN and SVGIG (reference sequence).

The sample holds many counts of this clone. The DNA ends 3 residues before the CDR3 does, and the rest of the CDR3 is filled in from the germline J gene. The chain uses TRBV6-1 and TRBJ2-3; the D gene is possibly TRBD1 (6 bases). CDR3 size: 13 residues. The germline gives CDR1 MNHNS, CDR2 SASEGT. The V and J ends lost 6 bases and 6 bases respectively, with 13 bases between them. Partial CDR3 DNA: TGTGCCAGCAGCGAAAACAGGGCGGATACG. This sequence encodes CASSENRADT. In full, the CDR3 reads CASSENRADTQYF.

This clone was observed many times. Sequencing ends 3 residues short of the CDR3 end; the germline J gene provides the rest. The rearrangement links TRBV5-1 to TRBJ2-7; TRBD2 aligns across 12 bases. This CDR3 has 16 residues. Germline V gene sequence: CDR1 SGHRS, CDR2 YFSETQ. J was trimmed by 6 bases and V by 0 bases; bases with no gene match: 7. The CDR3 protein is CASSLGTSGVGREQYF. The sequenced CDR3 bases are TGCGCCAGCAGCTTGGGGACTAGCGGGGTGGGACGCGAG. The variable domain in full, with the rest retrieved from reference TRBV5-1 and TRBJ2-7, is KAGVTQTPRYLIKTRGQQVTLSCSPISGHRSVSWYQQTPGQGLQFLFEYFSETQRNKGNFPGRFSGRQFSNSRSEMNVSTLELGDSALYLCASSLGTSGVGREQYFGPGTRLTVT.

This clone has at least ten counts. The read falls 3 residues short of the CDR3 end, and the missing part is taken from the germline J gene. V and J are TRBV7-2 and TRBJ2-3; 7 nucleotides line up with TRBD1. V shed 2 bases and J 0 bases; nucleotides not matched to a gene: 2. Germline lookup yields CDR1 SGHTA and CDR2 FQGNSA. The CDR3 length is 15 residues. CDR3 sequence reads: CASSLTGASTDTQYF. The CDR3 bases that were read are TGTGCCAGCAGCTTAACAGGGGCTAGCACAGATACG.

This clone has just a few counts. With the read ending 3 residues before the CDR3 end, the germline J gene is used to fill in that end. The V call is TRBV18, the J call TRBJ2-2; the D gene is possibly TRBD2 (5 bases). In germline, CDR1 is KGHSH, CDR2 LQKENI. This CDR3 has 15 residues. With 0 bases removed from V and 8 bases from J, the gap between germline ends came to 13 bases. The CDR3 DNA, read in part, is TGTGCCAGCTCACCACCGAACCTCAGGAGGGGGGAG. Translation: CASSPPNLRRGE. The full CDR3 reads CASSPPNLRRGELFF.

As for this clone: Read sequence stops 3 residues before the CDR3 end, and the germline J gene provides the missing end. The chain recombines TRBV10-3 with TRBJ2-1; 9 bases fit TRBD1. After removal of 6 bases from V and 8 bases from J, the junction contained 5 bases not matched to a gene. The CDR3 spans 13 residues. Germline-derived CDR1 and CDR2 are ENHRY and SYGVKD. The CDR3 loop reads CAISGTGSYEQFF. Partial CDR3 DNA: TGTGCCATCAGCGGGACAGGGTCCTATGAG.

This clone was counted many times. The CDR3 is cut off 3 residues early in the read; its end comes from the germline J gene. J is TRBJ1-6 and V is TRBV30; tentatively, D is TRBD1 (5 bases). The CDR3 totals 15 residues. Germline CDR1 and CDR2: GTSNPN and SVGIG (reference sequence). Trimming pared 6 bases from V and 4 bases from J, leaving 16 bases between. CDR3: CACIPSGRYNSPLHF. CDR3 DNA, as far as it was read: TGTGCCTGCATTCCATCAGGGAGATATAATTCACCC.

Turning to this clone: The DNA ends 3 residues before the CDR3 does, and the rest of the CDR3 is filled in from the germline J gene. This chain links TRBV10-2 with TRBJ2-4, with D hard to call. This CDR3 is 15 amino acids long. The germline V and J ends were trimmed by 6 bases and 0 bases, with 12 bases remaining between them. Germline values: CDR1 WSHSY, CDR2 SAAADI. The DNA read from the CDR3 is TGCGCCAGCAGCCTCCGTGGGCAAGCCAAAAACATT. Protein product: CASSLRGQAKNI. The CDR3 reads in full as CASSLRGQAKNIQYF.

To note about this clone: The read is 3 residues too short to cover the CDR3 end, so that end is filled in from the germline J gene. The chain recombines TRBV18 with TRBJ1-1; maybe TRBD1 (5 bases). CDR3 length: 15 residues. Germline CDR1 KGHSH, CDR2 LQKENI. The V end was cut by 0 bases, the J end by 4 bases, with 12 bases between. This CDR3 reads CASSPPGGGGTEAFF. CDR3 DNA, as far as it was read: TGTGCCAGCTCACCACCGGGGGGAGGTGGCACTGAA.

On this clone: The sequence runs out 3 residues before the end of the CDR3; the remainder is reconstructed from the germline J gene. This rearrangement joins TRBV20-1 to TRBJ1-5; TRBD1 matches at 10 bases. The CDR3 is 15 amino acids. V lost 1 base and J lost 4; bases outside the gene matches: 4. In germline, CDR1 is DFQATT, CDR2 SNEGSKA (reference sequence). The sequenced CDR3 bases are TGCAGTGCTAGAGCCGGGACAGGGGCTAATCAGCCC. It yields the protein CSARAGTGANQP. In full, the CDR3 reads CSARAGTGANQPQHF.

This clone was recorded at least ten times. The CDR3 is cut off 3 residues early in the read; its end comes from the germline J gene. The chain couples TRBV20-1 to TRBJ2-1; D call uncertain. The germline CDR1 and CDR2 sequences are DFQATT and SNEGSKA (reference sequence). The V gene lost 3 bases and the J gene lost 0 bases, with 9 bases spanning the gap. The CDR3 is 14 residues long. CDR3 DNA (partial): TGCAGTGCTAGCAAAGGGCTCTCCTACAATGAG. As protein: CSASKGLSYNE. The complete CDR3 reads CSASKGLSYNEQFF.

This clone was detected only a few times. A junction boundary mismatches the germline segment, possibly from a read error. Incomplete CDR3 DNA: TGTGCCAGCAGCTTAACTGATCTAAACACAGGTACG. It codes for CASSLTDLNTGT. The entire CDR3 sequence reads CASSLTDLNTGTQYF. The chain joins TRBV7-8 to TRBJ2-3; possibly TRBD1 for D (5 bases). The sequenced fragment ends 3 residues before the CDR3 boundary, so the rest is inferred from the germline J gene. The germline gives CDR1 SGHVS, CDR2 FQNEAQ. This CDR3 contains 15 residues.

This clone has at least ten counts. The read comes to an end 3 residues before the CDR3 does, leaving the germline J gene to fill in the end. This chain connects TRBV7-9 to TRBJ2-5; possible D gene TRBD1, 6 bases. Germline V gives CDR1 SEHNR, CDR2 FQNEAQ (reference sequence). The CDR3 extends over 13 amino acids. Trimming stripped 4 bases from V and 0 bases from J, with 6 bases between. This CDR3 is CASSWTDQETQYF. The covered CDR3 bases are TGTGCCAGCAGCTGGACAGACCAAGAGACC.

This clone has a count of ten or more. Sequence at one end of the junction differs from germline and may be a read error. The CDR3 end falls 3 residues outside the read, so it is completed with the germline J gene. The chain employs TRBV7-9 and TRBJ2-5; 7 nucleotides align to TRBD2. This CDR3 comprises 14 residues. The germline gives CDR1 SEHNR, CDR2 FQNEAQ (reference sequence). The CDR3 loop reads CASSLLAVRGTQYF. Partial CDR3 DNA: TGTGCTAGCAGCTTGCTAGCGGTCCGGGGGACC.

This clone was observed many times. The read halts 3 residues ahead of the CDR3 end, with the missing end drawn from the germline J gene. The chain uses TRBV5-1 and TRBJ2-7; the D gene is possibly TRBD2 (7 bases). The germline V and J ends were trimmed by 2 bases and 3 bases, with 12 bases remaining between them. CDR1 SGHRS and CDR2 YFSETQ come from the germline V gene. There are 14 residues in the CDR3. The CDR3 DNA, read in part, is TGCGCCAGCAGCTTTGAAGGGGGGGGCTACGAG. Amino acid sequence: CASSFEGGGYE. The complete CDR3 protein is CASSFEGGGYEQYF.

This clone was counted many times. Read data end 3 residues before the CDR3 end; the end is taken from the germline J gene. This sequence joins TRBV20-1 and TRBJ1-2; D unresolved. CDR3 length equals 13 residues. Germline-derived CDR1 and CDR2 are DFQATT and SNEGSKA (reference sequence). Between the trimmed V and J ends, which lost 3 bases and 0 bases, there was a span of 8 bases. The DNA read from the CDR3 is TGCAGTGCTAGTCGCGGAACTAACTATGGC. Encoded protein: CSASRGTNYG. The full CDR3 is CSASRGTNYGYTF.

Details on this clone: The read ends 3 residues before the CDR3 terminus; that terminus is restored from the germline J gene. The chain has TRBV11-2 and TRBJ1-5; 8 bases match TRBD1. The J segment lost 1 base and the V segment lost 4 bases, leaving 3 bases of the junction unmatched. Germline V gene lookup returns CDR1 SGHAT and CDR2 FQNNGV. This CDR3 has 15 residues. The sequenced part of the CDR3 DNA is TGTGCCAGCAGCTCCGGGACAGGAAGCAATCAGCCC. This translates into CASSSGTGSNQP. The whole CDR3 region reads CASSSGTGSNQPQHF.

This clone was counted ten times or more. CDR3 bases read: TGTGCCAGCAGCTCGACTAGCGGGGAGTCAGATACG. This gives the protein CASSSTSGESDT. Given in full, the CDR3 is CASSSTSGESDTQYF. The gene calls are TRBV12-3 or TRBV12-4 and TRBJ2-3, with TRBD2 matching 11 bases. The read comes to an end 3 residues before the CDR3 does, leaving the germline J gene to fill in the end. Losses at the gene ends were 6 bases for V and 4 bases for J; bases not matched to a gene: 6. The CDR3 has 15 amino acids.

This clone was seen many times. From the germline J gene comes the end of the CDR3, since the read stops 3 residues before it. The chain carries TRBV7-3 and TRBJ1-2; D unclear. The germline CDR1 and CDR2 sequences are SGHTA and FQGTGA. The CDR3 has 14 residues. Trimming cost V 5 bases and J 3 bases, with 13 bases left between them. Partial CDR3 DNA: TGTGCCAGCAGCCACAGCGGGTTCGACTATGGC. Translating it yields CASSHSGFDYG. The whole CDR3 region reads CASSHSGFDYGYTF. Variable domain in full (rest from reference TRBV7-3 and TRBJ1-2): GAGVSQTPSNKVTEKGKYVELRCDPISGHTALYWYRQSLGQGPEFLIYFQGTGAADDSGLPNDRFFAVRPEGSVSTLKIQRTERGDSAVYLCASSHSGFDYGYTFGSGTRLTVV.